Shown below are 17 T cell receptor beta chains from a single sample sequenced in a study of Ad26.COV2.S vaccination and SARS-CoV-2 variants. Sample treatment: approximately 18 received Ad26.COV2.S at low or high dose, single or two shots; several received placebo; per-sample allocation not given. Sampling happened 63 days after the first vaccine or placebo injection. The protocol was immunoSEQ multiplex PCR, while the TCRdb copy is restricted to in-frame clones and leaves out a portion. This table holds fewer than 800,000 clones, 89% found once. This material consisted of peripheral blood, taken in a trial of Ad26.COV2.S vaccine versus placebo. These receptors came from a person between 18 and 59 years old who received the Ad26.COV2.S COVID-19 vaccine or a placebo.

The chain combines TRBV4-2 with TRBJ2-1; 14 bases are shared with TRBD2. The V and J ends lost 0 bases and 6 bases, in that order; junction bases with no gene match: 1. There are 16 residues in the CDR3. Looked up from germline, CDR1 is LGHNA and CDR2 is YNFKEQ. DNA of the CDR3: TGTGCCAGCAGCCAAGAGGGGACTAGCGGGAGCAATGAGCAGTTCTTC. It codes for CASSQEGTSGSNEQFF.

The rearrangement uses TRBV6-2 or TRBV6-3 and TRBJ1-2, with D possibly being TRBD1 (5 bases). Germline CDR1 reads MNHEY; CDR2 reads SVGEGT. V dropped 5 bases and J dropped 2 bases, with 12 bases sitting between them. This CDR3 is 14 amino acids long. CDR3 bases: TGTGCCAGCAGTGAGGGACTCAGCAACTATGGCTACACCTTC. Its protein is CASSEGLSNYGYTF.

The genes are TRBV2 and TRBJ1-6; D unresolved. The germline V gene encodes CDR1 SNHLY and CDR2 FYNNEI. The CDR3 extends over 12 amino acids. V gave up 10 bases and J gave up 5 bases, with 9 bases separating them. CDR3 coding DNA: TGTGCCACCGGCTCTCATAATTCACCCCTCCACTTT. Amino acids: CATGSHNSPLHF.

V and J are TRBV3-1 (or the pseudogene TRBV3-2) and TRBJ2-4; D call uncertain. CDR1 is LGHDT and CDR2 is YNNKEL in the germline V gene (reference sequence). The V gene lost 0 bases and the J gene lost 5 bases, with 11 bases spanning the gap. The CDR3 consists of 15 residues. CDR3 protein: CASSQEAGFQNIQYF. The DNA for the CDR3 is TGTGCCAGCAGCCAAGAAGCCGGGTTCCAAAACATTCAGTACTTC.

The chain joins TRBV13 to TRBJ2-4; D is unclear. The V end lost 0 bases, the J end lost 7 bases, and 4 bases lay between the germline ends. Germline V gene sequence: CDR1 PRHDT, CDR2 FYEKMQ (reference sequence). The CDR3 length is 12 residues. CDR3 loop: CASSLGGNIQYF. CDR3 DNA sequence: TGTGCCAGCAGCTTAGGCGGGAACATTCAGTACTTC.

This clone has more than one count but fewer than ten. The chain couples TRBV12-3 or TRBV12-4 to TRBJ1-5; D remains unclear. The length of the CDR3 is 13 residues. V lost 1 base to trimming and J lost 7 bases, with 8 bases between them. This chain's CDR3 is CASSLDRGQPQHF. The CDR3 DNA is TGTGCCAGCAGTTTAGATCGAGGCCAGCCCCAGCATTTT.

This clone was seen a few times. This chain's CDR3 is CASRPGGGGAQNTEAFF. CDR3 DNA: TGCGCCAGCAGACCCGGAGGGGGAGGGGCGCAAAACACTGAAGCTTTCTTT. The chain links TRBV5-1 to TRBJ1-1; possibly TRBD1 for D (6 bases). Germline CDR1 reads SGHRS; CDR2 reads YFSETQ. This CDR3 spans 17 amino acids. With 5 bases removed from V and 2 bases from J, the gap between germline ends came to 22 bases.

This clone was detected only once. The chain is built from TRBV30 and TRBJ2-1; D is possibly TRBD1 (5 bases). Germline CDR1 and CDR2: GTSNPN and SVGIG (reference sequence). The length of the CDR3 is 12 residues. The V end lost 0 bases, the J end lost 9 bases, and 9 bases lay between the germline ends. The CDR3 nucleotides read TGTGCCTGGAGTGTAGGGGCTCCTGAGCAGTTCTTC. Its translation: CAWSVGAPEQFF.

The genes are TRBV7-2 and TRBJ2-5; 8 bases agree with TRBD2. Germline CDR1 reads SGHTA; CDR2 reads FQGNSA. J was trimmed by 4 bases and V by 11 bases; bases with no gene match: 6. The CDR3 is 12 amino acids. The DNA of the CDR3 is TGTGCCGGGGGCCTAGCGGGAGAGACCCAGTACTTC. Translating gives CAGGLAGETQYF.

The CDR3 sequence: CSVERGQGVEQYF. The CDR3 DNA is TGCAGCGTTGAAAGGGGACAGGGGGTCGAGCAGTACTTC. The chain joins TRBV29-1 to TRBJ2-7; 11 bases map to TRBD1. The CDR3 extends over 13 amino acids. After removal of 2 bases from V and 6 bases from J, the junction contained 3 bases not matched to a gene. CDR1 is SQVTM, CDR2 ANQGSEA, per germline.

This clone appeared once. CDR3 loop: CASSLLAGAMNTEAFF. The CDR3 region has the DNA TGCGCCAGCAGCTTGTTGGCAGGGGCCATGAACACTGAAGCTTTCTTT. The V and J genes are TRBV5-1 and TRBJ1-1, with D possibly being TRBD1 (6 bases). V was trimmed by 1 base and J by 0 bases, leaving 13 bases between them. The CDR3 is 16 residues long. Germline V gene data show CDR1 as SGHRS and CDR2 as YFSETQ.

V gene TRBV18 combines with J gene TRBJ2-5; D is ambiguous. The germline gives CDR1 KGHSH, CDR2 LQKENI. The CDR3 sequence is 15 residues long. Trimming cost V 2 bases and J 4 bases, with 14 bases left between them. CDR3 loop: CASSPSRTARETQYF. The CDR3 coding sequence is TGTGCCAGCTCACCATCCCGGACGGCTCGAGAGACCCAGTACTTC.

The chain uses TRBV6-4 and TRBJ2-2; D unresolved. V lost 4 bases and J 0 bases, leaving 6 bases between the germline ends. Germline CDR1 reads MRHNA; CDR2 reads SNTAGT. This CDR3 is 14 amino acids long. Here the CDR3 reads CASSGQPNTGELFF. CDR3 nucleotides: TGTGCCAGCAGTGGGCAACCGAACACCGGGGAGCTGTTTTTT.

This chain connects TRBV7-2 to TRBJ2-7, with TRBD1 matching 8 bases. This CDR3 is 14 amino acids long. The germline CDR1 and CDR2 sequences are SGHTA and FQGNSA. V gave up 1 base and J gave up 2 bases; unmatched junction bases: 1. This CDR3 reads CASSLEGQAYEQYF. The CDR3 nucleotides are TGTGCCAGCAGCTTAGAGGGACAGGCCTACGAGCAGTACTTC.

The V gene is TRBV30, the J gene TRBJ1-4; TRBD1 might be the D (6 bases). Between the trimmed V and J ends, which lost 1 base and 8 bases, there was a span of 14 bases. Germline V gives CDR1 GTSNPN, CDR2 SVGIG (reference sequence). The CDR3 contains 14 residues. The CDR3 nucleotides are TGTGCCTGGAGTGCCATGGGGGCTGGGGAAAAACTGTTTTTT. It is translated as CAWSAMGAGEKLFF. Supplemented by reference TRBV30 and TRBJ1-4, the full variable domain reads SQTIHQWPATLVQPVGSPLSLECTVEGTSNPNLYWYRQAAGRGLQLLFYSVGIGQISSEVPQNLSASRPQDRQFILSSKKLLLSDSGFYLCAWSAMGAGEKLFFGSGTQLSVL.

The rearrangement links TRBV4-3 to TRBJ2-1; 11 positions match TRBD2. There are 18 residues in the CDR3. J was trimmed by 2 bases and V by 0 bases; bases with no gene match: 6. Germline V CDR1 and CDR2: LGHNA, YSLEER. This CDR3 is CASSQDSTSGGTYNEQFF. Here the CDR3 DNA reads TGCGCCAGCAGCCAAGATAGTACTAGCGGGGGTACCTACAATGAGCAGTTCTTC.

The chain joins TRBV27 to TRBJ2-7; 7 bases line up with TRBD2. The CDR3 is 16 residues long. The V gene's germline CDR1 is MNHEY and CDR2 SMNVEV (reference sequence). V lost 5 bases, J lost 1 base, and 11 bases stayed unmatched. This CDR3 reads CASSNPGTTSSYEQYF. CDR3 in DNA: TGTGCCAGCAGTAATCCCGGGACTACCTCTTCCTACGAGCAGTACTTC.